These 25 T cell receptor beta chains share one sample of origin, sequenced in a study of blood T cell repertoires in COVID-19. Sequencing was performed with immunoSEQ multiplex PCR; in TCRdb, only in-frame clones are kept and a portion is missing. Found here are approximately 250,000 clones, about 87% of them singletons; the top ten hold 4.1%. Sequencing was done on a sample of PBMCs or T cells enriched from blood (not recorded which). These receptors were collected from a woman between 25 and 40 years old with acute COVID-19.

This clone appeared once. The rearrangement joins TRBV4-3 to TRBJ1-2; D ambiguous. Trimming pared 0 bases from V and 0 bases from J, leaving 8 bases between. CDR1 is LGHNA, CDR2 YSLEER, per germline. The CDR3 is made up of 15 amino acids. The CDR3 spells CASSQDSPPNYGYTF. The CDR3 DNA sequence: TGCGCCAGCAGCCAAGATAGTCCACCTAACTATGGCTACACCTTC.

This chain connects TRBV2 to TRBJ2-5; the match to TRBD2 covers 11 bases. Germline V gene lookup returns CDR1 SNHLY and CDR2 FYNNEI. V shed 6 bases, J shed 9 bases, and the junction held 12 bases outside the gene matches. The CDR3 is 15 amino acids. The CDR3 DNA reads TGTGCCAGCAGGTCCCTAGCGGGAGGATCGTGGTCCCAGTACTTC. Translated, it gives CASRSLAGGSWSQYF.

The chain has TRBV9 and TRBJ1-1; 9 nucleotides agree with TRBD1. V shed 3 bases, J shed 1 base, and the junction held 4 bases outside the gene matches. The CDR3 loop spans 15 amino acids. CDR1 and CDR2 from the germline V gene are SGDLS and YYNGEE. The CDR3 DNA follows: TGTGCCAGCAGCGCCGAGGACAGGGGGAACACTGAAGCTTTCTTT. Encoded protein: CASSAEDRGNTEAFF.

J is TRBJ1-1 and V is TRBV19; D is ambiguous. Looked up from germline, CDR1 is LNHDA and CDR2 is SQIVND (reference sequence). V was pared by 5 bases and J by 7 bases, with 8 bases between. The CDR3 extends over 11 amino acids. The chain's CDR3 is CASSYGVEAFF. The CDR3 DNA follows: TGTGCCAGTAGTTACGGTGTTGAAGCTTTCTTT.

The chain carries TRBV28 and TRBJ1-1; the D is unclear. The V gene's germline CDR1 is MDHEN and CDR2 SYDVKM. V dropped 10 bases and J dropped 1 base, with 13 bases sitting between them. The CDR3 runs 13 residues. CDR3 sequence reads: CATGFGRNTEAFF. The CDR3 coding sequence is TGTGCCACCGGGTTCGGCCGGAACACTGAAGCTTTCTTT.

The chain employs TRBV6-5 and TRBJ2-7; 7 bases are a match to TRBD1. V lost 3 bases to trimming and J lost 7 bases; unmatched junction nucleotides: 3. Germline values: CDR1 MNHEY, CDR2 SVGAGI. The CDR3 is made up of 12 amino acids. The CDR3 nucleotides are TGTGCCAGCAGTTATCAGGGACAGGAGCAGTACTTC. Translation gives CASSYQGQEQYF.

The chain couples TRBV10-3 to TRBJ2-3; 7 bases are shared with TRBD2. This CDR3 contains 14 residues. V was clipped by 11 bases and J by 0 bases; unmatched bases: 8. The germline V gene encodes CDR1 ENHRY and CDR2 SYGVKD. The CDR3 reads CAVRAGQSTDTQYF. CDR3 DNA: TGTGCCGTCCGAGCGGGGCAGAGCACAGATACGCAGTATTTT.

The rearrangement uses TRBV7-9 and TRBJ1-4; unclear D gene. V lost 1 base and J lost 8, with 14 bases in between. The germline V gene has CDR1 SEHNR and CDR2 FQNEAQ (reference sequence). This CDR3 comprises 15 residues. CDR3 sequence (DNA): TGTGCCAGCAGCTTAGATAACCCCATCGGGGAAAAACTGTTTTTT. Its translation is CASSLDNPIGEKLFF.

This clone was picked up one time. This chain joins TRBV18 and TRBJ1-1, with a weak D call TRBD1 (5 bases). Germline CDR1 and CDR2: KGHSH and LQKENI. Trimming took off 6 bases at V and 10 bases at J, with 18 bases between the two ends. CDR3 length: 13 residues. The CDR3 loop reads CASSPNLGEGAFF. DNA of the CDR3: TGTGCCAGCTCCCCCAATTTGGGGGAGGGAGCTTTCTTT.

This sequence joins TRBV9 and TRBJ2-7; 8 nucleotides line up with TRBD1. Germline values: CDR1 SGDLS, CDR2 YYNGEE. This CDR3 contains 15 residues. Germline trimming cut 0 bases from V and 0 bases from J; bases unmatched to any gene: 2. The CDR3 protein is CASSVGTGYSYEQYF. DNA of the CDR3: TGTGCCAGCAGCGTAGGGACAGGGTACTCCTACGAGCAGTACTTC.

CDR3 coding DNA: TGTGCCAGCAGCCTTCAGGGTAGCACTGAAGCTTTCTTT. The encoded protein is CASSLQGSTEAFF. This rearrangement joins TRBV7-9 to TRBJ1-1, with D perhaps matching TRBD1 (5 bases). With 5 bases removed from V and 4 bases from J, the gap between germline ends came to 11 bases. This CDR3 contains 13 residues. Germline V CDR1 and CDR2: SEHNR, FQNEAQ (reference sequence).

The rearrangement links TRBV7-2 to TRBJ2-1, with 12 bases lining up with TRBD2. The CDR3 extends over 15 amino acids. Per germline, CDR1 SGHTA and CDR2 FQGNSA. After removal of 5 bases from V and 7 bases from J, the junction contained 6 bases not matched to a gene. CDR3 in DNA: TGTGCCAGCAGCATCACTAGCGGGAGGCTTAATGAGCAGTTCTTC. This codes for CASSITSGRLNEQFF.

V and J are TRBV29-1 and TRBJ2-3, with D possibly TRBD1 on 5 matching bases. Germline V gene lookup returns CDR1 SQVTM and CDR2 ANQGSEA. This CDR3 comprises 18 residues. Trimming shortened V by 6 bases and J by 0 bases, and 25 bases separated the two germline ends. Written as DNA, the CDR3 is TGCAGCGTCCTCGTTAAAACTATTAAAAGGGGTAGCACAGATACGCAGTATTTT. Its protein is CSVLVKTIKRGSTDTQYF.

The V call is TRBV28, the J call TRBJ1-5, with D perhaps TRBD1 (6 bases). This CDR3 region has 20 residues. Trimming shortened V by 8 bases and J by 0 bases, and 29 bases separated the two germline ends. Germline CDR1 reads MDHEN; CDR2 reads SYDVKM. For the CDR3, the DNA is TGTGCCAGCCGAAGGGGGTTGTCACGTTTGGGTCGAAATAGCAATCAGCCCCAGCATTTT. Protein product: CASRRGLSRLGRNSNQPQHF.

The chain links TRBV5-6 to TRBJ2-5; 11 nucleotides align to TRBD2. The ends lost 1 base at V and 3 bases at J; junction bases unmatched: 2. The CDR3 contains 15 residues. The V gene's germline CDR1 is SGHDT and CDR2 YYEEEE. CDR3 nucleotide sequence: TGTGCCAGCAGCTTGATGGGACTAGCGGAAGAGACCCAGTACTTC. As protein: CASSLMGLAEETQYF. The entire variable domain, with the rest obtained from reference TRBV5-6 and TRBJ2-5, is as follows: DAGVTQSPTHLIKTRGQQVTLRCSPKSGHDTVSWYQQALGQGPQFIFQYYEEEERQRGNFPDRFSGHQFPNYSSELNVNALLLGDSALYLCASSLMGLAEETQYFGPGTRLLVL.

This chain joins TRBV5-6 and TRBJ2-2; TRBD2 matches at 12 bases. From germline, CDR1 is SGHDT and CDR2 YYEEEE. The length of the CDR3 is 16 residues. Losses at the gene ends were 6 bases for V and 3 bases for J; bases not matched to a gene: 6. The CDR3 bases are TGTGCCAGCACCCGACTAGCGGGAGAGTACACCGGGGAGCTGTTTTTT. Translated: CASTRLAGEYTGELFF.

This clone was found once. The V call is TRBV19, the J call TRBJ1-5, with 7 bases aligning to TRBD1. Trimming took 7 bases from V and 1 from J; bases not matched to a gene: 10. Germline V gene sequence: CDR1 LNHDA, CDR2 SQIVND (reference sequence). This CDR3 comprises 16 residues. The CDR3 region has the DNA TGTGCCAGTACCCTAACCGACAGGGTGAGCAATCAGCCCCAGCATTTT. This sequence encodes CASTLTDRVSNQPQHF.

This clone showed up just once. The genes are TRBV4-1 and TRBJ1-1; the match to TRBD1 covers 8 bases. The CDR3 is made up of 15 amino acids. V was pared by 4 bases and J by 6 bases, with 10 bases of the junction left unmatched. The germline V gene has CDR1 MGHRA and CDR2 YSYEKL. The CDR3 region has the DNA TGCGCCAGCAGCCTACGAGGGACAGGCGGCTCTGAAGCTTTCTTT. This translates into CASSLRGTGGSEAFF.

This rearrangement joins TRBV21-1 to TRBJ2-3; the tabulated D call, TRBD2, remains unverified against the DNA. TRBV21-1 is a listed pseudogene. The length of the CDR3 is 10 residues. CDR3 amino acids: CASKRDTQYF. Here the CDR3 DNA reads TGTGCCAGCAAGAGGGATACGCAGTATTTT.

The CDR3 coding sequence is TGTGCCAGCAGTTACGACAGAATCCTCACAGATACGCAGTATTTT. It specifies CASSYDRILTDTQYF. This chain uses TRBV6-2 or TRBV6-3 with TRBJ2-3, with D perhaps matching TRBD1 (5 bases). CDR3 length: 15 amino acids. Germline values: CDR1 MNHEY, CDR2 SVGEGT. Deletions cut 2 bases from V and 2 bases from J, with 11 bases between.

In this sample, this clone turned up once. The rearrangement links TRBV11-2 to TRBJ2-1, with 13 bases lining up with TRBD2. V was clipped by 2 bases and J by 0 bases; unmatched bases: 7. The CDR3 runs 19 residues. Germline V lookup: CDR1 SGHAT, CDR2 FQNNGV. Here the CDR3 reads CASSLPLRTSGSSYNEQFF. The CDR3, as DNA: TGTGCCAGCAGCTTACCACTACGGACTAGCGGGAGCTCCTACAATGAGCAGTTCTTC.

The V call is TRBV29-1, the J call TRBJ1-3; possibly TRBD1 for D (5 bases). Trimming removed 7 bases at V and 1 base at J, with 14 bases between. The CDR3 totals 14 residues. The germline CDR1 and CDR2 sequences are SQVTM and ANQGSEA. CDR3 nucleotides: TGCAGCGCGTCAGGGTCTTCTTCTGGAAACACCATATATTTT. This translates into CSASGSSSGNTIYF. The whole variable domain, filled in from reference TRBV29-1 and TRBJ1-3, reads SAVISQKPSRDICQRGTSLTIQCQVDSQVTMMFWYRQQPGQSLTLIATANQGSEATYESGFVIDKFPISRPNLTFSTLTVSNMSPEDSSIYLCSASGSSSGNTIYFGEGSWLTVV.

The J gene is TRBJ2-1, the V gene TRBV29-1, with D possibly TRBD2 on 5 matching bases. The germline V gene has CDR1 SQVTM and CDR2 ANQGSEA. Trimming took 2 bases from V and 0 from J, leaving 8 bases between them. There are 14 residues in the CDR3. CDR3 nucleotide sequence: TGCAGCGTTGAAAAAGCGGTCTCCTACAATGAGCAGTTCTTC. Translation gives CSVEKAVSYNEQFF.

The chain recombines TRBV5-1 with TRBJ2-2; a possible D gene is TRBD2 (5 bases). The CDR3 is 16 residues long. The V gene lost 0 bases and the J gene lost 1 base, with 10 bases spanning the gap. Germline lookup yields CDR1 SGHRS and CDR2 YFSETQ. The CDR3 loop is CASSLEVGVNTGELFF. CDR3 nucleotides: TGCGCCAGCAGCTTGGAGGTGGGAGTGAACACCGGGGAGCTGTTTTTT.

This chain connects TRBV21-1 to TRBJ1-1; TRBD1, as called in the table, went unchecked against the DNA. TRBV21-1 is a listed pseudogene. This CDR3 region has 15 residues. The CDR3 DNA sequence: TGTGCCAGCGAGACCTGGGACAGGGGAAACACTGAAGCTTTCTTT. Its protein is CASETWDRGNTEAFF.